Listed below are T cell receptor beta chains from one sample, sequenced in a study of cytomegalovirus exposure and HLA in healthy donors. Profiling relied on immunoSEQ multiplex PCR, and the TCRdb table lists in-frame clones only, not all of them. The sample contains more than 150,000 clones, 80% of which appear only once. The specimen sequenced was PBMCs. The receptor set was obtained from a woman in her thirties in good health and CMV-seronegative. Both conserved end residues are part of each CDR3. A D gene is named only where the DNA matches it firmly. Clone size, where shown, is once, few, many, or a class for clones that have expanded.

v_call	d_call	clone_size	j_call	cdr3_aa	cdr3_nt
TRBV15	NA	NA	TRBJ1-1	CATSRGPVNTEAFF	TGTGCCACCAGCAGAGGTCCCGTTAACACTGAAGCTTTCTTT
TRBV9	TRBD2	NA	TRBJ2-1	CATSSGVFNNEQFF	TGTGCCACCTCTAGCGGGGTGTTCAACAATGAGCAGTTCTTC
TRBV2	NA	NA	TRBJ1-3	CASSTGFGNTIYF	TGTGCCAGCAGCACAGGGTTCGGAAACACCATATATTTT
TRBV4-2	TRBD1	NA	TRBJ2-1	CASSLIRGQGAWGEQFF	TGTGCCAGCAGCTTAATACGAGGACAGGGCGCGTGGGGAGAGCAGTTCTTC
TRBV11-2	TRBD2	NA	TRBJ2-7	CASRRPGGAFSYEQYF	TGTGCCAGCAGACGACCCGGGGGGGCCTTCTCCTACGAGCAGTACTTC
TRBV7-7	TRBD1	NA	TRBJ2-5	CASSLVGTGQETQYF	TGTGCCAGCAGCTTAGTGGGGACAGGTCAGGAGACCCAGTACTTC
TRBV25-1	NA	NA	TRBJ2-7	CASSTPLGHDYEQYF	TGTGCCAGCAGTACCCCTCTGGGACATGACTACGAGCAGTACTTC
TRBV27	NA	NA	TRBJ1-2	CASRPQESYGYTF	TGTGCCAGCAGGCCCCAGGAAAGCTATGGCTACACCTTC
TRBV18	TRBD2	NA	TRBJ2-5	CASSPPSGRGNQETQYF	TGTGCCAGCTCACCCCCCTCCGGGCGGGGGAACCAAGAGACCCAGTACTTC
TRBV5-1	TRBD1	NA	TRBJ1-1	CASSLEGGDRVTEAFF	TGCGCCAGCAGCTTGGAAGGGGGCGACAGGGTCACTGAAGCTTTCTTT
TRBV5-5	TRBD2	NA	TRBJ2-2	CASSLAGTKVVELFF	TGTGCCAGCAGCTTGGCAGGGACTAAGGTAGTGGAGCTGTTTTTT
TRBV7-7	TRBD2	NA	TRBJ2-7	CASSSGLADEQYF	TGTGCTAGCAGCTCGGGACTAGCGGACGAGCAGTACTTC
TRBV7-3	TRBD2	NA	TRBJ2-1	CASSLLAGEIDEQFF	TGTGCCAGCAGCCTGCTAGCGGGGGAGATTGATGAGCAGTTCTTC
TRBV2	NA	NA	TRBJ2-7	CASSESGYSYEQYF	TGTGCCAGCAGTGAATCCGGGTACTCCTACGAGCAGTACTTC
TRBV30	NA	NA	TRBJ1-3	CAWSSGAGNTIYF	TGTGCCTGGAGTTCAGGGGCTGGAAACACCATATATTTT
TRBV19	NA	NA	TRBJ1-1	CASSSDTVNTEAFF	TGTGCCAGTAGTTCGGACACAGTAAACACTGAAGCTTTCTTT
TRBV5-1	TRBD2	once	TRBJ2-3	CASRSGLAETDTQYF	TGCGCCAGCAGATCTGGACTAGCGGAAACAGATACGCAGTATTTT
TRBV14	TRBD1	once	TRBJ1-6	CASSQNRGLSPLHF	TGTGCCAGCAGCCAAAACAGGGGGCTTTCACCCCTCCACTTT
TRBV30	NA	once	TRBJ1-2	CAWARGYGYTF	TGTGCCTGGGCCAGGGGTTATGGCTACACCTTC
TRBV10-3	NA	NA	TRBJ2-7	CAISESWASDEQYF	TGTGCCATCAGTGAGTCCTGGGCCTCGGACGAGCAGTACTTC
TRBV7-2	TRBD1	NA	TRBJ2-3	CASSLDRSPGQTDTQYF	TGTGCCAGCAGCTTAGACAGGAGTCCGGGACAGACAGATACGCAGTATTTT
TRBV12-5	NA	once	TRBJ2-7	CASAPARQERGEQYF	TGTGCTAGTGCCCCCGCCCGACAGGAGCGGGGAGAGCAGTACTTC
TRBV27	NA	NA	TRBJ1-6	CASARVSNSPLHF	TGTGCCAGCGCCCGGGTGAGTAATTCACCCCTCCACTTT